This T cell receptor beta chain comes out of a study of shared clonotypes between healthy human individuals. The CDR3 is 15 amino acids. Unmatched junction bases numbered 4, after V lost 3 bases and J lost 1 base. Germline CDR1 and CDR2: LGHNA and YNFKEQ. Splitting of each subset's genomic DNA was done evenly across several immunoSEQ plates. Produced via immunoSEQ multiplex PCR; TCRdb's table is partial and in-frame only. There are 520,000 or so clones in the sample; approximately 85% occur only once, and over 10% lies in the top ten. The chain is built from TRBV4-2 and TRBJ2-7; TRBD2 matches 9 bases. The specimen was PBMCs. This TCR came from a woman in her forties in good health. Some clones in this sample may be carry-over from other donors' samples. CDR3 residues: CASSQASGASYEQYF. Here the CDR3 DNA reads TGTGCCAGCAGCCAGGCTAGCGGGGCTTCCTACGAGCAGTACTTC.